Listed below are T cell receptor beta chains from one sample, sequenced in a study of graft-versus-host responses after intestinal transplantation. No antigen has been identified for these receptors. The method was immunoSEQ multiplex PCR; TCRdb's version includes in-frame clones alone and lacks a portion of them. In the table there are around 100,000 clones, 85% to 95% of which are singletons. The material was unstimulated CD8+ T cells sorted from spleen or lymph node cells, obtained before transplant. The receptors stem from a human donor who was the organ donor for an intestinal transplant. Both conserved end residues are part of each CDR3. A D gene is named only where the DNA matches it firmly. Part of the rows lack a size; the others show once, few, many or a class for expanded clones.

clone_size | d_call | j_call | v_call | cdr3_aa | cdr3_nt
. | TRBD1 | TRBJ2-7 | TRBV18 | CASSRGQISYEQYF | TGTGCCAGCTCGAGGGGACAGATCTCCTACGAGCAGTACTTC
. | . | TRBJ1-2 | TRBV29-1 | CSVDNYGYTF | TGCAGCGTTGACAACTATGGCTACACCTTC
. | . | TRBJ1-2 | TRBV2 | CASSEGKANYGYTF | TGTGCCAGCAGTGAAGGGAAAGCTAACTATGGCTACACCTTC
. | . | TRBJ1-1 | TRBV27 | CASSLFGNTEAFF | TGTGCCAGCAGTTTGTTTGGGAACACTGAAGCTTTCTTT
once | . | TRBJ1-1 | TRBV30 | CAWSVLGGGTEAFF | TGTGCCTGGAGTGTACTTGGGGGTGGCACTGAAGCTTTCTTT
. | . | TRBJ1-5 | TRBV7-6 | CASSHGPNQPQHF | TGTGCCAGCAGCCATGGGCCAAATCAGCCCCAGCATTTT
. | . | TRBJ1-1 | TRBV5-4 | CASSVGTMNTEAFF | TGTGCCAGCAGCGTGGGGACAATGAACACTGAAGCTTTCTTT
. | . | TRBJ2-2 | TRBV29-1 | CSVDQGSNTGELFF | TGCAGCGTTGACCAGGGTTCGAACACCGGGGAGCTGTTTTTT
. | . | TRBJ2-1 | TRBV9 | CASSVGGDSEYNEQFF | TGTGCCAGCAGCGTAGGGGGGGACTCCGAATACAATGAGCAGTTCTTC
. | . | TRBJ1-1 | TRBV7-2 | CASTSGWGENTEAFF | TGTGCCAGCACCTCTGGGTGGGGAGAGAACACTGAAGCTTTCTTT
. | . | TRBJ2-2 | TRBV7-8 | CASSLFEGVVTGELFF | TGTGCCAGCAGCTTATTCGAGGGAGTAGTTACCGGGGAGCTGTTTTTT
. | . | TRBJ2-1 | TRBV7-9 | CASSLMAADNEQFF | TGTGCCAGCAGCTTAATGGCGGCGGACAATGAGCAGTTCTTC
. | TRBD2 | TRBJ2-2 | TRBV19 | CASSFSGSKGGELFF | TGTGCCAGTAGTTTTAGCGGGAGTAAGGGCGGGGAGCTGTTTTTT
. | TRBD1 | TRBJ1-4 | TRBV7-9 | CASRGQGAREKLFF | TGTGCCAGCAGGGGACAGGGGGCTAGGGAAAAACTGTTTTTT
. | TRBD1 | TRBJ2-1 | TRBV10-2 | CASLPGTGVYNEQFF | TGCGCCAGCCTCCCCGGGACAGGGGTCTACAATGAGCAGTTCTTC
. | . | TRBJ1-2 | TRBV4-3 | CASSQDTAGPNGYTF | TGCGCCAGCAGCCAAGATACTGCGGGGCCGAATGGCTACACCTTC
. | . | TRBJ2-7 | TRBV1 | CTSSRRQLRCEQYF | TGCACCAGCAGCCGACGACAGTTGCGGTGCGAGCAGTACTTC
. | . | TRBJ1-1 | TRBV7-9 | CASSSNQGRTEAFF | TGTGCCAGCAGCTCTAACCAGGGGAGAACTGAAGCTTTCTTT
. | . | TRBJ1-2 | TRBV5-5 | CASSFRGAKGYTF | TGTGCCAGCAGCTTCCGGGGGGCCAAGGGCTACACCTTC
. | . | TRBJ1-1 | TRBV30 | CAWSLGLNTEAFF | TGTGCCTGGAGTCTTGGGTTGAACACTGAAGCTTTCTTT
. | . | TRBJ2-2 | TRBV7-3 | CASSSFTDRNTGELFF | TGTGCCAGCAGCTCCTTCACGGACAGAAACACCGGGGAGCTGTTTTTT
. | . | TRBJ1-2 | TRBV28 | CASSFTGSSGYTF | TGTGCCAGCAGTTTTACAGGGTCGAGTGGCTACACCTTC
. | TRBD1 | TRBJ1-6 | TRBV5-1 | CASSGGTVYNSPLHF | TGCGCCAGCAGCGGAGGGACAGTTTATAATTCACCCCTCCACTTT
once | . | TRBJ1-1 | TRBV30 | CAWSLMGREAFF | TGTGCCTGGAGCTTGATGGGGAGAGAAGCTTTCTTT
. | . | TRBJ2-7 | TRBV5-6 | CASSRGAGSYEQYF | TGTGCCAGCAGCCGGGGGGCCGGCTCCTACGAGCAGTACTTC
. | . | TRBJ2-1 | TRBV27 | CASVSRSRHEQFF | TGTGCCAGCGTGTCACGGAGTAGGCATGAGCAGTTCTTC
. | . | TRBJ1-2 | TRBV4-2 | CASSHRTTYGYTF | TGTGCCAGCAGCCACAGGACTACCTATGGCTACACCTTC
. | TRBD2 | TRBJ2-7 | TRBV2 | CASSEAGDYHSYEQYF | TGTGCCAGCAGTGAAGCAGGGGACTACCACTCCTACGAGCAGTACTTC
. | . | TRBJ1-2 | TRBV29-1 | CSVEGAYDGYTF | TGCAGCGTTGAAGGCGCTTATGATGGCTACACCTTC
. | . | TRBJ2-3 | TRBV5-1 | CASRTGTDTQYF | TGCGCCAGCAGGACGGGCACAGATACGCAGTATTTT
. | . | TRBJ2-7 | TRBV21-1 | CASTPFYEQYF | TGTGCCAGCACCCCCTTCTACGAGCAGTACTTC
. | . | TRBJ2-2 | TRBV7-8 | CASSLTGPLSTRAGELFF | TGTGCCAGCAGCTTAACGGGACCGCTCTCCACCCGTGCCGGGGAGCTGTTTTTT
. | TRBD1 | TRBJ2-6 | TRBV9 | CASSVAGGTGPSGANVLTF | TGTGCCAGCAGCGTAGCAGGGGGGACAGGGCCCTCTGGGGCCAACGTCCTGACTTTC
. | . | TRBJ1-4 | TRBV9 | CASSSGGRGKLFF | TGTGCCAGCAGCTCGGGGGGTCGCGGGAAACTGTTTTTT
. | TRBD2 | TRBJ2-3 | TRBV29-1 | CSVAPLTSGSKADTQYF | TGCAGCGTTGCCCCATTGACTAGCGGGAGTAAGGCAGATACGCAGTATTTT
. | . | TRBJ2-1 | TRBV9 | CASSSEGHDEQFF | TGTGCCAGCAGCTCGGAGGGTCACGATGAGCAGTTCTTC
. | . | TRBJ1-1 | TRBV5-1 | CASSPGGGNTEAFF | TGCGCCAGCAGCCCGGGAGGTGGGAACACTGAAGCTTTCTTT
once | . | TRBJ1-5 | TRBV7-9 | CASSLEGRGADQPQHF | TGTGCCAGCAGCTTAGAGGGACGGGGGGCGGATCAGCCCCAGCATTTT
. | TRBD2 | TRBJ2-7 | TRBV4-1 | CASSQERLGLAGLQGDEQYF | TGCGCCAGCAGCCAAGAAAGATTAGGACTAGCGGGACTACAGGGGGACGAGCAGTACTTC
. | . | TRBJ2-3 | TRBV4-1 | CASSQRRARLSFPDTQYF | TGCGCCAGCAGCCAACGCCGGGCCAGACTTTCTTTCCCCGATACGCAGTATTTT
. | . | TRBJ2-7 | TRBV4-3 | CASSQDWSIHEQYF | TGCGCCAGCAGCCAAGATTGGTCTATTCACGAGCAGTACTTC
. | TRBD2 | TRBJ2-7 | TRBV27 | CASSYREGYEQYF | TGTGCCAGCAGCTACCGGGAGGGCTACGAGCAGTACTTC
. | TRBD1 | TRBJ2-3 | TRBV5-1 | CASSFAGTGVTDTQYF | TGCGCCAGCAGCTTCGCCGGGACAGGGGTCACAGATACGCAGTATTTT